Listed here is a single T cell receptor (beta chain). This sample was taken from a study of blood T cell repertoires in COVID-19. Germline V gene lookup returns CDR1 MNHEY and CDR2 SVGEGT. With 2 bases clipped from V and 0 bases from J, the junction kept 1 base outside the gene matches. The CDR3 has 14 residues. In the original workflow: Estimation of nucleated cell counts was performed using reference gene primer amplification. Profiling relied on immunoSEQ multiplex PCR, and the TCRdb table lists in-frame clones only, not all of them. V, J and clone size were drawn from that table, and D and trimming were deduced from the DNA. The table includes 95,000 to 110,000 clones, roughly nine tenths detected once.

This chain joins TRBV6-2 or TRBV6-3 and TRBJ2-7; 7 bases are a match to TRBD1. This receptor was identified in a human donor in a cohort sampled during active COVID-19. What was sequenced was peripheral blood. The CDR3 DNA reads TGTGCCAGCAGTTACGGGACAGACTCCTACGAGCAGTACTTC. Translating it yields CASSYGTDSYEQYF.